The source of this T cell receptor (beta chain) is a study of cytomegalovirus exposure and HLA in healthy donors. Across the whole study: From donors who were HLA-typed, an early data release held 80 million or so unique TCRs.

PCR was performed using 60 Vbeta and 13 Jbeta primers. TCRdb's copy holds only in-frame clones and misses some; the assay was immunoSEQ multiplex PCR. Of 150,000 to 200,000 clones in the sample, 70% are singletons; the top ten hold 4% to 5%. Germline trimming cut 7 bases from V and 7 bases from J; bases unmatched to any gene: 10. Germline CDR1 is MNHNY and CDR2 is SVGAGI (reference sequence). This CDR3 is 14 amino acids long. With respect to this clone: Its antigen remains unknown.

Findings and caveats of the study: Reports described diagnosis of cytomegalovirus status by the classifier as highly specific and sensitive. In vitro confirmation showed a few CMV-associated chains to be CMV antigen specific.

This chain joins TRBV6-6 and TRBJ1-5, with TRBD1 matching 7 bases. The receptor's source is a man aged 18 to 30 in good health and CMV-seropositive. The material sequenced was PBMCs. CDR3: CASNGGLQGQPQHF. The CDR3 DNA is TGTGCCAGCAACGGAGGGTTACAGGGGCAGCCCCAGCATTTT.